The T cell receptor (beta chain) described here comes from a study of long-term antiretroviral therapy in people with HIV. The V gene's germline CDR1 is LNHDA and CDR2 SQIVND (reference sequence). This CDR3 has 15 residues. Trimming removed 6 bases from V and 9 bases from J; junction bases left unmatched: 10. Version v3.0 of the immunoSEQ assay ran at survey level. The assay was immunoSEQ multiplex PCR, and TCRdb's table has in-frame clones only and misses some. The table has about 34,000 clones, over 85% seen once; the top ten hold about 3.7%. The study used samples holding roughly 1-10 million cryopreserved PBMC before DNA extraction.

The chain carries TRBV19 and TRBJ1-6; TRBD1 aligns across 8 bases. The sequencing used unsorted PBMCs, collected around 5 years after starting antiretroviral therapy. This TCR was recovered from a woman in her fifties or sixties with HIV. Here the CDR3 reads CASSRSRQGASPLHF. Written as DNA, the CDR3 is TGTGCCAGTAGCCGTTCTAGGCAGGGGGCTTCACCCCTCCACTTT.